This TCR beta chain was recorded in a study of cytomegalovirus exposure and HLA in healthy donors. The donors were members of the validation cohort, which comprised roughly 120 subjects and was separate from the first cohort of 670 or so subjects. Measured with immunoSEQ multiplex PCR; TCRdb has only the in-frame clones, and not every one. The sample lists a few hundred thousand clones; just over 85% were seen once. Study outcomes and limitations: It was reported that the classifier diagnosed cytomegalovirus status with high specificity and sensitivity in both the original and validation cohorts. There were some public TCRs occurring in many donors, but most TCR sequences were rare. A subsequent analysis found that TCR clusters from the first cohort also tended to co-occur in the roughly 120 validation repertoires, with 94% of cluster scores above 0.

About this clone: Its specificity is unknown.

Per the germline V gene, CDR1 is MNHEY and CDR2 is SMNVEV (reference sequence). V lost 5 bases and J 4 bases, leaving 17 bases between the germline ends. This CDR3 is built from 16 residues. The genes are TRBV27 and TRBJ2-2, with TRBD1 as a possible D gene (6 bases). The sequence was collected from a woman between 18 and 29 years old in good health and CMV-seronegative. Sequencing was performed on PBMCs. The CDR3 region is CASSPLLTGITGELFF. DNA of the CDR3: TGTGCCAGCAGTCCCTTACTGACAGGCATCACCGGGGAGCTGTTTTTT.